The entry below gives a single T cell receptor beta chain sequence along with its context. Its antigen is not known. PCR involved 60 Vbeta and 13 Jbeta primers. The method was immunoSEQ multiplex PCR; TCRdb's version includes in-frame clones alone and lacks a portion of them. The repertoire has around 150,000 clones, around 79% of them found once; the top ten carry 6.5% to 8%. Trimming shortened V by 3 bases and J by 3 bases, and 15 bases separated the two germline ends. The CDR3 has 15 residues. Germline V lookup: CDR1 SGHDT, CDR2 YYEEEE. The data are from a study of cytomegalovirus exposure and HLA in healthy donors. Study outcomes and limitations: Association of some 18,000 TCR beta sequences with HLA alleles was found at 0.05 false discovery rate in a later analysis.

Sequencing was carried out using PBMCs. The V gene is TRBV5-6, the J gene TRBJ1-2; possibly TRBD1 for D (5 bases). The clonotype comes from a man in his forties or fifties in good health and CMV-seropositive. CDR3 residues: CASSSVARDYYGYTF. In DNA, the CDR3 is TGTGCCAGCAGCTCGGTCGCCAGGGATTACTATGGCTACACCTTC.